This TCR beta chain appears in the sequencing data of a study of blood T cell repertoires in COVID-19. Across the whole study: From the United States, Italy and Spain came samples of acute and convalescent COVID-19.

The J segment lost 0 bases and the V segment lost 5 bases, leaving 4 bases of the junction unmatched. This CDR3 spans 14 amino acids. Germline CDR1 PRHDT, CDR2 FYEKMQ (reference sequence). TCRdb's table, derived via immunoSEQ multiplex PCR, lists solely in-frame clones and lacks some. The profile shows roughly 290,000 clones, around 91% of them singletons. The chain is built from TRBV13 and TRBJ2-7; TRBD1 aligns across 7 bases. Sequencing was carried out using peripheral blood. This receptor was taken from a woman in her sixties or seventies with acute or convalescent COVID-19. The DNA of the CDR3 is TGTGCCAGCAGCCCGGGACAGTCCTCCTACGAGCAGTACTTC. It codes for CASSPGQSSYEQYF.